This entry concerns a single TCR beta chain. Its target is not known. The record originates from a study of T cell repertoires in cytomegalovirus infection. At the level of the study: Use of recently identified HLA-C-restricted and well-studied HLA-B-restricted CMV epitopes was part of the study. Indicated by public TCR beta signatures were CMV infection and matching HLA type.

MiXCR, run by TCRdb on the reads, gives a single entry per CDR3 protein. The sample shows 95,000 to 120,000 distinct CDR3 sequences, 30% of them seen only once. This CDR3 comprises 12 residues. Germline V gene data show CDR1 as SEHNR and CDR2 as FQNEAQ (reference sequence). V lost 5 bases and J lost 11; bases outside the gene matches: 3. Regarding the study as a whole: HLA-C-restricted CMV clonotypes gave the most frequent clonotype in two of eight donors. There were carriers of CMV plus the relevant HLA, and cumulative public TCR beta family frequency identified them.

The chain joins TRBV7-9 to TRBJ1-4, with 9 bases matching TRBD1. The origin of this receptor is a human donor in good health (CMV status not recorded). Some clones in this sample may be carry-over from other donors' samples. The sample consisted of CD8+ T cells from cultured PBMCs, taken from culture after CMV antigen stimulation. The CDR3 loop reads CASSPDRGKLFF. Written as DNA, the CDR3 is TGTGCCAGCAGCCCAGACAGGGGGAAACTGTTTTTT.